This T cell receptor beta chain was sequenced during a study of blood T cell repertoires in COVID-19. Study-wide background: PBMCs, B-cell-depleted T cells, or T cells were the source of the cDNA or gDNA that made up the material.

Original processing notes: Nucleated cell counts were estimated from reference gene primer amplification. The data were produced by immunoSEQ multiplex PCR, yet TCRdb's version contains in-frame clones alone and is incomplete. That table furnishes V, J and clone size, whereas the DNA furnished D and trimming. The sample has roughly 280,000 clones, around 87% seen once. Germline V CDR1 and CDR2: LGHDT, YNNKEL (reference sequence). CDR3 size: 18 residues. The ends lost 3 bases at V and 1 base at J; junction bases unmatched: 11. Sequencing input: peripheral blood. The chain has TRBV3-1 (or the pseudogene TRBV3-2) and TRBJ2-4, with 8 bases fitting TRBD2. The source is a man younger than 30 with active or convalescent COVID-19. The CDR3 sequence: CASSHTTSGMGAKNIQYF. The CDR3 nucleotides read TGTGCCAGCAGCCATACTACTAGCGGAATGGGGGCCAAAAACATTCAGTACTTC.